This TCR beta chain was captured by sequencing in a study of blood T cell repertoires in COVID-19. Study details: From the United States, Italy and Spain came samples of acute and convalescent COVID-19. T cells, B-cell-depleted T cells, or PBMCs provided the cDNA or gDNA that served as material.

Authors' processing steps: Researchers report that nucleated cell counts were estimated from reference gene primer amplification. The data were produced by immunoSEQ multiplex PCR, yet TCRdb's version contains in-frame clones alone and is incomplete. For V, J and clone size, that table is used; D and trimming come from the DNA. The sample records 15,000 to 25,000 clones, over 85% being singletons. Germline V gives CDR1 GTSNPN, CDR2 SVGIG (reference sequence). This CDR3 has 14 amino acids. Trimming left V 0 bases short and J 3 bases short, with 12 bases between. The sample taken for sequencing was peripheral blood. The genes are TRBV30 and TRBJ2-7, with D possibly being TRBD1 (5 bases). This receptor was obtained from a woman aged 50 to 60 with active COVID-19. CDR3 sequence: CAWSVPTGNYEQYF. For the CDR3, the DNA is TGTGCCTGGAGTGTACCAACAGGCAACTACGAGCAGTACTTC.